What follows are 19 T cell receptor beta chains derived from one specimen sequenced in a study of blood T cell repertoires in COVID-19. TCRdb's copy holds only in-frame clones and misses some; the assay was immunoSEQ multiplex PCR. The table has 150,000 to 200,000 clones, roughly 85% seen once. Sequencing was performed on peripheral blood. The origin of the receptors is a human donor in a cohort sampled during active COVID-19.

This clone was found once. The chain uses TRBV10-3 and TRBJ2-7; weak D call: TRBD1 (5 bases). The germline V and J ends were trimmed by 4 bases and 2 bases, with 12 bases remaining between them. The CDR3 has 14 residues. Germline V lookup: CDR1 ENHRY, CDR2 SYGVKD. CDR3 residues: CAISALGPPYEQYF. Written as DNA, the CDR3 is TGTGCCATCAGTGCTCTGGGGCCGCCCTACGAGCAGTACTTC.

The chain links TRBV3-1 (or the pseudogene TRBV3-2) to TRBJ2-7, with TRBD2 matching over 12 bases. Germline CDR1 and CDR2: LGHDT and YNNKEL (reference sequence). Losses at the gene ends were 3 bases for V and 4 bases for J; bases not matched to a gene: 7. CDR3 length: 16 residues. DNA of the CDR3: TGTGCCAGCAGCCACAGGACTAGCGGGAATCGGTACGAGCAGTACTTC. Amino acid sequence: CASSHRTSGNRYEQYF.

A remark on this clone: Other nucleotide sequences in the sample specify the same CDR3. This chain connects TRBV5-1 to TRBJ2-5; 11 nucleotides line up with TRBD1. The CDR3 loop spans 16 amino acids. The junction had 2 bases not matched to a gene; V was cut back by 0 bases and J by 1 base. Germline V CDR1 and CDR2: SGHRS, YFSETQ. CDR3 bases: TGCGCCAGCAGCTTGGTGGGGACAGGGGGCCAAGAGACCCAGTACTTC. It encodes CASSLVGTGGQETQYF.

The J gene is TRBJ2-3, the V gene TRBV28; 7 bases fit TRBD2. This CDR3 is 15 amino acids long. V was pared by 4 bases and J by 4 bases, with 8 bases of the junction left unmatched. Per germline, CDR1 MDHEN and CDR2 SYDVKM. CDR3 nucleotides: TGTGCCAGCAGTTCGTCGACTAGCATCGCAGATACGCAGTATTTT. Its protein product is CASSSSTSIADTQYF.

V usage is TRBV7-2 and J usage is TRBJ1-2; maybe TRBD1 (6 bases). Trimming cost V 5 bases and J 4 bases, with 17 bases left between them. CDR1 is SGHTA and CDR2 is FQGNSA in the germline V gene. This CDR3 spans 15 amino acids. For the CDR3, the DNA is TGTGCCAGCAGCGCCCAAACAGGGAACGGCTATGGCTACACCTTC. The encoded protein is CASSAQTGNGYGYTF.

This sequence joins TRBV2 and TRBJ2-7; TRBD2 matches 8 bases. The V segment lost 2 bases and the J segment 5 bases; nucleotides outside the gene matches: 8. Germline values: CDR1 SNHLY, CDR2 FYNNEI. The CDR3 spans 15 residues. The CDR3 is CASSERGGRFDEQYF. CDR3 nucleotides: TGTGCCAGCAGTGAACGGGGGGGGAGGTTCGACGAGCAGTACTTC.

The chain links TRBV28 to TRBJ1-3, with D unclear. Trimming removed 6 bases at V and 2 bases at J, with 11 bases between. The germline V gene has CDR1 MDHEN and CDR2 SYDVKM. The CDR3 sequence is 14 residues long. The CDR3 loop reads CASRAPVTGNTIYF. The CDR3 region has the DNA TGTGCCAGCAGAGCGCCAGTCACTGGAAACACCATATATTTT.

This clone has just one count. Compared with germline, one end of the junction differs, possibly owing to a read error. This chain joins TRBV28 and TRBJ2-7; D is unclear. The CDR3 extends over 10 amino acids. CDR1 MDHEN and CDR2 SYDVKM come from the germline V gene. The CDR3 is CASSLLGSGF. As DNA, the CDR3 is TGTGCCAGCAGTTTATTGGGCAGTGGCTTC.

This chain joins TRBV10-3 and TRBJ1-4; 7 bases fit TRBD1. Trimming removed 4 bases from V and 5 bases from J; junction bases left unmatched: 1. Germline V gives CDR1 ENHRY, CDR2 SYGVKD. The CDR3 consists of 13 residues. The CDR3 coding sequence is TGTGCCATCAGTGCAGGGGGGAATGAAAAACTGTTTTTT. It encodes CAISAGGNEKLFF.

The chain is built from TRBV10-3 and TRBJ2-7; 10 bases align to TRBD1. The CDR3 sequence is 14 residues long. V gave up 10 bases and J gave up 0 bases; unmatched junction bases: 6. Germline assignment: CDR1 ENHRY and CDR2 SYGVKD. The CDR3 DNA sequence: TGTGCCACGGGACGGGACAGGGGCTCCTACGAGCAGTACTTC. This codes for CATGRDRGSYEQYF.

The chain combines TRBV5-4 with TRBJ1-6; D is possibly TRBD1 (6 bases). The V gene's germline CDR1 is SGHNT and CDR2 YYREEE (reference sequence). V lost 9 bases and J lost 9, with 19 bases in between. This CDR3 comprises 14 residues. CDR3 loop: CATGRPGDVSPLHF. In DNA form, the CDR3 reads TGTGCCACCGGCCGTCCAGGGGATGTTTCACCCCTCCACTTT.

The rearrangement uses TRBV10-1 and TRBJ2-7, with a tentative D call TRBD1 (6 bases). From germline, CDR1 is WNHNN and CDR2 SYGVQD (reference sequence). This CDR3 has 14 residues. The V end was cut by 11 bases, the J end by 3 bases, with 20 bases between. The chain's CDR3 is CAPFSEAGVYEQYF. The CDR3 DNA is TGCGCCCCATTTTCGGAGGCAGGGGTCTACGAGCAGTACTTC.

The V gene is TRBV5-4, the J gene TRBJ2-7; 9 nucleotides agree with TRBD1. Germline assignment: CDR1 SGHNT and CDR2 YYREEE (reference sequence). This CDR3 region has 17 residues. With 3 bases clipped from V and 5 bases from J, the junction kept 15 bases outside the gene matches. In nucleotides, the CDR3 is TGTGCCAGCAGCTCCGGAGACCGGGACAGGGAGGCCCACGAGCAGTACTTC. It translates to CASSSGDRDREAHEQYF.

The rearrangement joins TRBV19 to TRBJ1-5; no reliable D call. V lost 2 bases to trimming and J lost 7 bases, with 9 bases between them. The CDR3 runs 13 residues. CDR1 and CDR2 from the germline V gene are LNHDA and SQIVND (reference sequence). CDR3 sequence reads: CASSISVRQPQHF. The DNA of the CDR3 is TGTGCCAGTAGTATAAGCGTTCGGCAGCCCCAGCATTTT.

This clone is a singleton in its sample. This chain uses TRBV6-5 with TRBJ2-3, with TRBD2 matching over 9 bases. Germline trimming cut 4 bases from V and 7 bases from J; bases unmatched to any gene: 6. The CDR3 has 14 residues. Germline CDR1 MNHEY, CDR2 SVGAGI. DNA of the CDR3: TGTGCCAGCAGTTCTGGCGGGGGGGAAAATACGCAGTATTTT. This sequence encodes CASSSGGGENTQYF.

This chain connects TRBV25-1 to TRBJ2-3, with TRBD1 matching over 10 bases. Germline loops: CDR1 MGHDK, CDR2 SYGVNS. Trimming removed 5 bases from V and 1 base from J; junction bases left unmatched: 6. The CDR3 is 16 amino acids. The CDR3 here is CASSPPGTGGTDTQYF. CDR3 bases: TGTGCCAGCAGTCCTCCCGGGACAGGGGGCACAGATACGCAGTATTTT.

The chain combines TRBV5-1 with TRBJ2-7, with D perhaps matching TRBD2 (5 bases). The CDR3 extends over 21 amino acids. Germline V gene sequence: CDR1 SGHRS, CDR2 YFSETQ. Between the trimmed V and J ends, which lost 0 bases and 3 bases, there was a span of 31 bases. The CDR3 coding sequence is TGCGCCAGCAGCTTGGCGGGGTTGCGGGCCGGTGGCCGGGTGAGTGGCTACGAGCAGTACTTC. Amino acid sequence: CASSLAGLRAGGRVSGYEQYF.

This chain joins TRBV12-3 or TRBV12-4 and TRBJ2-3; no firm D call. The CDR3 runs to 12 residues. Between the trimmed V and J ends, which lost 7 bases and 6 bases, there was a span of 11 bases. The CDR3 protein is CASTPGRDTQYF. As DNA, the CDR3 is TGTGCCAGCACCCCAGGAAGGGATACGCAGTATTTT.

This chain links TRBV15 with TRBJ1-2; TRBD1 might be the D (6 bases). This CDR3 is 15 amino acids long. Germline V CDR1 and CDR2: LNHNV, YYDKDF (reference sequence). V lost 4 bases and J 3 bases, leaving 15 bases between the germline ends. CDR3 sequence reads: CATSISETGDYGYTF. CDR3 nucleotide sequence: TGTGCCACCAGCATTTCCGAGACAGGCGACTATGGCTACACCTTC.